This T cell receptor (beta chain) stems from a study of T cells after yellow fever vaccination. TCRdb passed the 5' RACE reads through MiXCR, listing each CDR3 protein once. The table lists 75,000 to 100,000 distinct CDR3 sequences, roughly 10% of them singletons, with approximately 17% in the top ten. This sample comprised CD8+ T cells not binding an NS4B(214-222) dextramer, sorted from PBMCs, obtained approximately 15 days after the first yellow fever vaccination. This TCR derives from a man aged 18 to 30 who received the YFV17D yellow fever vaccine.

The CDR3 DNA sequence: TGTGCCAGCAGCCAAGATCTGGCCGCCACAGATACGCAGTATTTT. Its translation is CASSQDLAATDTQYF. This chain joins TRBV3-1 and TRBJ2-3, with D uncertain. The CDR3 runs to 15 residues. The germline gives CDR1 LGHDT, CDR2 YNNKEL (reference sequence). V lost 0 bases, J lost 2 bases, and 9 bases lay in between.